These 22 T cell receptor beta chains originate from one sample sequenced in a study of blood T cell repertoires in COVID-19. Generated by immunoSEQ multiplex PCR, the TCRdb table keeps only in-frame clones and is missing some. The top ten clones hold 6% to 8% of a sample with about 300,000 clones, 85% to 90% of them seen once. Sequencing used peripheral blood. The source of these receptors is a woman in her forties or fifties with COVID-19, enrolled during active disease.

The chain couples TRBV18 to TRBJ1-1, with D tentatively TRBD1 (5 bases). Between the trimmed V and J ends, which lost 5 bases and 4 bases, there was a span of 20 bases. The CDR3 loop spans 16 amino acids. Germline V gives CDR1 KGHSH, CDR2 LQKENI. The CDR3 sequence: CASSGNPTGRGTEAFF. The CDR3 DNA reads TGTGCCAGCTCAGGAAACCCCACGGGGCGGGGCACTGAAGCTTTCTTT.

The rearrangement uses TRBV27 and TRBJ2-5; possible D gene TRBD1, 5 bases. The V end was cut by 2 bases, the J end by 1 base, with 11 bases between. Germline CDR1 is MNHEY and CDR2 is SMNVEV (reference sequence). The CDR3 is 15 residues long. In DNA, the CDR3 is TGTGCCAGCAGTTTACAGGCAGGGTCCCAAGAGACCCAGTACTTC. Translating gives CASSLQAGSQETQYF.

This chain uses TRBV7-3 with TRBJ2-3, with 10 bases identical to TRBD2. Germline V CDR1 and CDR2: SGHTA, FQGTGA. J gave up 5 bases and V 1 base, and 6 bases lay outside the gene matches. This CDR3 is 16 amino acids long. CDR3 sequence: CASSLNLAGVRDTQYF. In nucleotides, the CDR3 is TGTGCCAGCAGCTTAAATCTAGCGGGAGTAAGAGATACGCAGTATTTT.

The chain is built from TRBV5-1 and TRBJ1-1; D is undetermined. This CDR3 has 13 amino acids. Trimming removed 0 bases at V and 2 bases at J, with 5 bases between. Germline-derived CDR1 and CDR2 are SGHRS and YFSETQ. Here the CDR3 reads CASSLAINTEAFF. Here the CDR3 DNA reads TGCGCCAGCAGCTTGGCAATCAACACTGAAGCTTTCTTT.

The J gene is TRBJ2-5, the V gene TRBV5-1, with D perhaps TRBD2 (5 bases). Trimming stripped 3 bases from V and 1 base from J, with 10 bases between. There are 14 residues in the CDR3. Per the germline V gene, CDR1 is SGHRS and CDR2 is YFSETQ. CDR3 sequence reads: CASSSLATQETQYF. In DNA, the CDR3 is TGCGCCAGCAGCTCGTTAGCGACCCAAGAGACCCAGTACTTC.

This clone appeared a few times. The chain uses TRBV6-5 and TRBJ1-2; TRBD1 aligns across 8 bases. Trimming took 6 bases from V and 0 from J; bases not matched to a gene: 6. Looked up from germline, CDR1 is MNHEY and CDR2 is SVGAGI. The CDR3 has 15 amino acids. Written as DNA, the CDR3 is TGTGCCAGCAGCTACGACAGGGGCGCTAACTATGGCTACACCTTC. Translation gives CASSYDRGANYGYTF.

The J gene is TRBJ2-1, the V gene TRBV6-1; the D gene is possibly TRBD2 (5 bases). The V gene lost 4 bases and the J gene lost 10 bases, with 23 bases spanning the gap. The CDR3 is 16 amino acids. Germline CDR1 MNHNS, CDR2 SASEGT. CDR3 DNA sequence: TGTGCCAGCAGTGCCCCGGGCCGCCAAATATCGGGGGAGCAGTTCTTC. Residues: CASSAPGRQISGEQFF.

This sequence joins TRBV27 and TRBJ2-2; D not certain. Trimming pared 5 bases from V and 8 bases from J, leaving 18 bases between. Germline CDR1 MNHEY, CDR2 SMNVEV (reference sequence). CDR3 length equals 15 residues. The chain's CDR3 is CASSAGASPSGELFF. CDR3 DNA sequence: TGTGCCAGCAGTGCAGGTGCCTCCCCAAGTGGGGAGCTGTTTTTT.

The rearrangement uses TRBV30 and TRBJ2-1; D may be TRBD1 (6 bases). Germline V gene sequence: CDR1 GTSNPN, CDR2 SVGIG (reference sequence). This CDR3 has 11 amino acids. The V and J ends lost 0 bases and 12 bases respectively, with 9 bases between them. The CDR3 nucleotides are TGTGCCTGGAGTGTACAGGGTCGGCAGTTCTTC. This encodes CAWSVQGRQFF.

This clone came up once. The J gene is TRBJ1-2, the V gene TRBV19, with D maybe TRBD1 (5 bases). CDR3 size: 12 residues. Trimming took off 3 bases at V and 8 bases at J, with 10 bases between the two ends. CDR1 LNHDA and CDR2 SQIVND come from the germline V gene (reference sequence). In DNA form, the CDR3 reads TGTGCCAGTAGTATTCGGGGGAACGGCTACACCTTC. Translating gives CASSIRGNGYTF.

This chain uses TRBV3-1 (or the pseudogene TRBV3-2) with TRBJ2-7, with 14 bases fitting TRBD2. The CDR3 loop spans 14 amino acids. Germline lookup yields CDR1 LGHDT and CDR2 YNNKEL (reference sequence). V was clipped by 6 bases and J by 4 bases; unmatched bases: 2. This CDR3 is CASRRTSGGYEQYF. CDR3 bases: TGTGCCAGCAGGAGGACTAGCGGGGGGTACGAGCAGTACTTC.

This rearrangement joins TRBV5-1 to TRBJ2-3, with TRBD1 as a possible D gene (6 bases). Germline CDR1 is SGHRS and CDR2 is YFSETQ. This CDR3 has 16 amino acids. V lost 4 bases, J lost 4 bases, and 19 bases lay in between. In nucleotides, the CDR3 is TGCGCCAGCAGCGTGGGCTCCGGGACAACATCAGATACGCAGTATTTT. Translating gives CASSVGSGTTSDTQYF. The whole variable domain, remainder taken from reference TRBV5-1 and TRBJ2-3, is KAGVTQTPRYLIKTRGQQVTLSCSPISGHRSVSWYQQTPGQGLQFLFEYFSETQRNKGNFPGRFSGRQFSNSRSEMNVSTLELGDSALYLCASSVGSGTTSDTQYFGPGTRLTVL.

The chain couples TRBV30 to TRBJ2-5; TRBD2 matches 12 bases. V shed 7 bases, J shed 2 bases, and the junction held 2 bases outside the gene matches. This CDR3 spans 13 amino acids. Germline CDR1 is GTSNPN and CDR2 is SVGIG (reference sequence). Here the CDR3 DNA reads TGTGCCTTAGGGACTAGCGGGCAAGAGACCCAGTACTTC. It is translated as CALGTSGQETQYF.

This chain joins TRBV9 and TRBJ2-7; perhaps TRBD1 as D (5 bases). This CDR3 is built from 15 residues. V was trimmed by 0 bases and J by 2 bases, leaving 12 bases between them. Per the germline V gene, CDR1 is SGDLS and CDR2 is YYNGEE. The CDR3 here is CASSVGQLDTYEQYF. CDR3 nucleotide sequence: TGTGCCAGCAGCGTAGGACAGTTGGATACCTACGAGCAGTACTTC.

The V call is TRBV3-1 (or the pseudogene TRBV3-2), the J call TRBJ2-2; 9 bases line up with TRBD2. Germline V CDR1 and CDR2: LGHDT, YNNKEL (reference sequence). This CDR3 has 17 residues. V shed 0 bases, J shed 5 bases, and the junction held 7 bases outside the gene matches. CDR3 sequence reads: CASSQERREGQTGELFF. The CDR3 nucleotides read TGTGCCAGCAGCCAAGAAAGGCGGGAGGGCCAAACCGGGGAGCTGTTTTTT.

The chain is built from TRBV5-8 and TRBJ2-4; D perhaps matches TRBD1 (5 bases). Germline V gives CDR1 SGHTS, CDR2 YDEGEE. This CDR3 spans 12 amino acids. V dropped 4 bases and J dropped 13 bases, with 15 bases sitting between them. CDR3 in amino acids: CASSHTGAGQYF. CDR3 sequence (DNA): TGTGCCAGCAGCCACACAGGTGCTGGACAGTACTTC.

The chain combines TRBV5-8 with TRBJ2-7; D is undetermined. Trimming stripped 0 bases from V and 6 bases from J, with 7 bases between. CDR3 length: 12 residues. Germline values: CDR1 SGHTS, CDR2 YDEGEE. The CDR3 DNA is TGTGCCAGCAGCTTGGCTCGGGTCGAGCAGTACTTC. Translated, it gives CASSLARVEQYF. The full variable domain, rest sourced from reference TRBV5-8 and TRBJ2-7, is EAGVTQSPTHLIKTRGQQATLRCSPISGHTSVYWYQQALGLGLQFLLWYDEGEERNRGNFPPRFSGRQFPNYSSELNVNALELEDSALYLCASSLARVEQYFGPGTRLTVT.

The table lists this clone with a count of one. V is TRBV7-9 and J is TRBJ2-3; 7 nucleotides align to TRBD1. The CDR3 is 14 residues long. Germline loops: CDR1 SEHNR, CDR2 FQNEAQ (reference sequence). The junction had 5 bases not matched to a gene; V was cut back by 3 bases and J by 5 bases. The CDR3 DNA follows: TGTGCCAGCAGCTTCACTAGGACAGGAGATACGCAGTATTTT. Protein: CASSFTRTGDTQYF.

The table lists this clone with a count of one. The V and J genes are TRBV11-3 and TRBJ2-2, with D possibly TRBD1 on 6 matching bases. The germline gives CDR1 SGHNT, CDR2 YENEEA. Between the trimmed V and J ends, which lost 5 bases and 5 bases, there was a span of 15 bases. The CDR3 consists of 15 residues. The CDR3 loop reads CASSLQGQKTGELFF. The CDR3 DNA reads as TGTGCCAGCAGCCTACAAGGACAGAAAACCGGGGAGCTGTTTTTT.

The chain combines TRBV10-3 with TRBJ2-3; D possibly corresponds to TRBD2 (5 bases). The V end lost 9 bases, the J end lost 0 bases, and 13 bases lay between the germline ends. CDR1 and CDR2 (germline): ENHRY, SYGVKD. The CDR3 consists of 14 residues. In nucleotides, the CDR3 is TGTGCCATAAGTAGCGTCCCCAGCACAGATACGCAGTATTTT. Amino acid sequence: CAISSVPSTDTQYF.

Comment on this clone: The sample holds other DNA sequences that translate to the same CDR3. V gene TRBV7-2 combines with J gene TRBJ1-1; 9 bases are shared with TRBD1. Per germline, CDR1 SGHTA and CDR2 FQGNSA. This CDR3 has 15 residues. Losses at the gene ends were 5 bases for V and 1 base for J; bases not matched to a gene: 5. The CDR3 DNA reads TGTGCCAGCAGCCCGAGACAGGGGGGGAACACTGAAGCTTTCTTT. It specifies CASSPRQGGNTEAFF.

This clone was found once. This chain links TRBV10-3 with TRBJ2-5, with TRBD2 matching over 8 bases. CDR3 length equals 13 residues. Unmatched junction bases numbered 2, after V lost 5 bases and J lost 3 bases. In germline, CDR1 is ENHRY, CDR2 SYGVKD. In DNA, the CDR3 is TGTGCCATCAGTTCACTAGCGGAAGAGACCCAGTACTTC. It codes for CAISSLAEETQYF.